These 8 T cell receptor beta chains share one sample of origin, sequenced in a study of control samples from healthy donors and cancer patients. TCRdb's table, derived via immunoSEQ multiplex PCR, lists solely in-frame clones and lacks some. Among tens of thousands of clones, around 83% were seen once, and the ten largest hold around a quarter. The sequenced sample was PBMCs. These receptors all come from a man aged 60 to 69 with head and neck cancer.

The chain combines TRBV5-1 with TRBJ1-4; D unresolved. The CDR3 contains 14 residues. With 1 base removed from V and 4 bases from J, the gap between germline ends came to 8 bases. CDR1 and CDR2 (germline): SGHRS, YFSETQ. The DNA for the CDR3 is TGCGCCAGCAGCTTGTTTGGGCTTAATGAAAAACTGTTTTTT. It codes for CASSLFGLNEKLFF.

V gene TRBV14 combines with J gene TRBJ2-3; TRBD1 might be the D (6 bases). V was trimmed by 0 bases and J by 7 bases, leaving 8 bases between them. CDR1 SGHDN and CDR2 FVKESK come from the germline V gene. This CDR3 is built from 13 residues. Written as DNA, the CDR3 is TGTGCCAGCAGCCAAGAACAGGGCTATACGCAGTATTTT. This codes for CASSQEQGYTQYF.

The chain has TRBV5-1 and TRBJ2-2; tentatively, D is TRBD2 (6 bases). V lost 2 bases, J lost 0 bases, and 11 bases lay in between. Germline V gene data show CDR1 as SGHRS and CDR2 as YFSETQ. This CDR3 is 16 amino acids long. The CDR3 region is CASSLREETNTGELFF. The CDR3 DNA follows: TGCGCCAGCAGCTTAAGGGAGGAAACGAACACCGGGGAGCTGTTTTTT.

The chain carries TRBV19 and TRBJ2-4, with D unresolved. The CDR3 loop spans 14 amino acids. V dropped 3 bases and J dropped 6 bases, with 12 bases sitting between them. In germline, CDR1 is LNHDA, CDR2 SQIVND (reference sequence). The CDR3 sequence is CASSMLDFTNIQYF. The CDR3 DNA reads TGTGCCAGTAGTATGCTCGACTTTACAAACATTCAGTACTTC. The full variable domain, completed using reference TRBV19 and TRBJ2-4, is DGGITQSPKYLFRKEGQNVTLSCEQNLNHDAMYWYRQDPGQGLRLIYYSQIVNDFQKGDIAEGYSVSREKKESFPLTVTSAQKNPTAFYLCASSMLDFTNIQYFGAGTRLSVL.

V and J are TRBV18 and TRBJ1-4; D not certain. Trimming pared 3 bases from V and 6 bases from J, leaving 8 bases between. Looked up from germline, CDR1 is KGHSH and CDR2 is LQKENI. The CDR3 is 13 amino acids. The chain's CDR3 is CASSPRTDEKLFF. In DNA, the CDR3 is TGTGCCAGCTCACCCCGGACGGATGAAAAACTGTTTTTT.

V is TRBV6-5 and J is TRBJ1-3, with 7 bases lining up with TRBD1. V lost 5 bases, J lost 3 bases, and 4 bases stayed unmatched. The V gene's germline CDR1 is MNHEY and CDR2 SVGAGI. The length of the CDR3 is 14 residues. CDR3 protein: CASSQQGGGNTIYF. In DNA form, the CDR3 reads TGTGCCAGCAGTCAGCAGGGGGGTGGAAACACCATATATTTT.

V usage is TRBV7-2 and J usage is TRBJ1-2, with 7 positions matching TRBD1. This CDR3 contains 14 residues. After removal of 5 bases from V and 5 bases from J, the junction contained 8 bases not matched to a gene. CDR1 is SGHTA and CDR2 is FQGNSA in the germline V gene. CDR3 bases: TGTGCCAGCAGCCCGATGACAGGGAGATATGGCTACACCTTC. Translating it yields CASSPMTGRYGYTF.

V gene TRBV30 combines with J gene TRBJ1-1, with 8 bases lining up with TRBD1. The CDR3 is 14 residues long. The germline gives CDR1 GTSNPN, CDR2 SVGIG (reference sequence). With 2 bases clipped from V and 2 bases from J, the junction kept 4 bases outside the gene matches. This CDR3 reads CAWSLGQANTEAFF. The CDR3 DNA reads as TGTGCCTGGAGTTTGGGACAGGCAAACACTGAAGCTTTCTTT. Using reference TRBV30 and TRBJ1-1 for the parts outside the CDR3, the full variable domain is SQTIHQWPATLVQPVGSPLSLECTVEGTSNPNLYWYRQAAGRGLQLLFYSVGIGQISSEVPQNLSASRPQDRQFILSSKKLLLSDSGFYLCAWSLGQANTEAFFGQGTRLTVV.